This T cell receptor (beta chain) was sequenced during a study of low-dose radiotherapy and immunotherapy resistance in tumors. Study context: Each fraction given to Cohort 2 every two weeks delivered 1 Gy, and the total reached 13 Gy over 26 weeks.

Trimming cost V 8 bases and J 3 bases; bases outside gene matches: 6. Germline V lookup: CDR1 LNHDA, CDR2 SQIVND (reference sequence). The CDR3 runs 14 residues. This clonotype was seen many times. TRAV- and TRBV-specific primers were used for first-strand cDNA, which covered alpha and beta chains. Amplification of TCRs used a constant-region primer and V-primer adapter for 15 to 25 PCR cycles. mRNA, after isolation, was amplified by in vitro transcription. From the reads, TCRdb called clonotypes with MiXCR, one entry per CDR3 protein. The sample lists 75,000 to 95,000 distinct CDR3 sequences; under 25% were seen once. The time point: after trial treatment. Noted treatment: LDRT plus nivolumab, ipilimumab, low-dose cyclophosphamide and aspirin (RACIN trial).

This receptor was identified in a female donor with ovarian cancer. Source: PBMCs, taken after low-dose radiotherapy plus immunotherapy. The chain couples TRBV19 to TRBJ1-5; TRBD1 aligns across 8 bases. As DNA, the CDR3 is TGTGCCAGTGCAGGGGGCCGGGACAATCAGCCCCAGCATTTT. The encoded protein is CASAGGRDNQPQHF.